Presented here are 3 T cell receptor beta chains from one specimen sequenced in a study of PD-L1 blockade in urothelial cancer (TCRdb year 2017). The library was produced with the immunoSEQ multiplex PCR assay. This immuneACCESS table, as held by TCRdb, lists in-frame sequences with V and J called but not all clones. Of the missing ones, under half trace to an unresolved V gene in checked studies; the others have no known cause. For this sample the table gives under 70,000 clones, of which 80% to 90% were detected only once. The ten largest clones capture around 1.7% of the sample. Taken with the paper, the label for time point translates to: pretreatment peripheral blood. Sequenced here: PBMCs, sampled around atezolizumab (anti-PD-L1) treatment. The receptors shown here come from a man between 65 and 85 years old with urothelial cancer.

V usage is TRBV10-3 and J usage is TRBJ1-1, with 7 bases lining up with TRBD1. This CDR3 comprises 13 residues. CDR1 and CDR2 from the germline V gene are ENHRY and SYGVKD. The trim removed 7 bases at V and 7 bases at J, leaving 9 bases unmatched. CDR3: CAINPGTAHEAFF. CDR3 nucleotide sequence: TGTGCCATCAATCCGGGGACAGCCCATGAAGCTTTCTTT.

This chain joins TRBV13 and TRBJ2-1; 7 nucleotides agree with TRBD1. The CDR3 runs 16 residues. CDR1 PRHDT and CDR2 FYEKMQ come from the germline V gene (reference sequence). Trimming removed 5 bases from V and 6 bases from J; junction bases left unmatched: 13. CDR3 bases: TGTGCCAGCAGCCCCCAAATAGACAGGGCTAGCAATGAGCAGTTCTTC. It specifies CASSPQIDRASNEQFF. Combining the CDR3 with reference TRBV13 and TRBJ2-1 gives the whole variable domain AAGVIQSPRHLIKEKRETATLKCYPIPRHDTVYWYQQGPGQDPQFLISFYEKMQSDKGSIPDRFSAQQFSDYHSELNMSSLELGDSALYFCASSPQIDRASNEQFFGPGTRLTVL.

This rearrangement joins TRBV6-5 to TRBJ1-2, with TRBD1 matching 9 bases. V trimming: 8 bases; J trimming: 4 bases; junction bases outside the gene matches: 5. The CDR3 has 13 amino acids. The germline V gene has CDR1 MNHEY and CDR2 SVGAGI. The CDR3 loop is CASGQGLGYGYTF. The CDR3 DNA follows: TGTGCCAGCGGACAGGGGCTAGGCTATGGCTACACCTTC.